The entry that follows covers one T cell receptor (beta chain) sequence. Its antigen is not known. These data are taken from a study of T cells in localized non-small cell lung cancer. CDR3 size: 14 residues. The trim removed 0 bases at V and 10 bases at J, leaving 4 bases unmatched. Germline V lookup: CDR1 WSHSY, CDR2 SAAADI. Assay: immunoSEQ multiplex PCR; the TCRdb copy retains only in-frame clones and omits some. The sample shows 75,000 to 90,000 clones, about 83% of them seen only once. Study-wide findings and caveats: Among the tissues sampled, uninvolved adjacent lung had the highest T cell clonality, above tumor. Blood T cell density predicted longer survival; adjacent-lung clonality, shorter. Because only a single region of the tumor was sequenced, heterogeneity remains possible. A median of about 54 of the top 100 tumor clones appeared in adjacent lung, which was paired and uninvolved.

The gene calls are TRBV10-2 and TRBJ2-1, with 9 bases that match TRBD2. The sequences come from peripheral blood, collected before any cancer treatment. The TCR sequence derives from a man aged 35 to 70 with stage I lung adenocarcinoma. CDR3 region: CASSESSGRGEQFF. The CDR3 DNA reads TGCGCCAGCAGTGAGTCTAGCGGGAGAGGCGAGCAGTTCTTC.